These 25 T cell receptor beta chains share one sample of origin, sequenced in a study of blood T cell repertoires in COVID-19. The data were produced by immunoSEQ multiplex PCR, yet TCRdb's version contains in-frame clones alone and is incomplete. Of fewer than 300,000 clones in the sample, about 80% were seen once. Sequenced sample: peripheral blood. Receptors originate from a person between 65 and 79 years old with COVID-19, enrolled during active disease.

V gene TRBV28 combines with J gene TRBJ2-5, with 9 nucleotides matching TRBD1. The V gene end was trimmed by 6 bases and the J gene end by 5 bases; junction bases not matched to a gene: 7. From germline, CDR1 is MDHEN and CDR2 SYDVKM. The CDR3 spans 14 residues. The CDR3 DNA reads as TGTGCCAGCAGAACACAGGGGGCGGAGGAGACCCAGTACTTC. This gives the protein CASRTQGAEETQYF.

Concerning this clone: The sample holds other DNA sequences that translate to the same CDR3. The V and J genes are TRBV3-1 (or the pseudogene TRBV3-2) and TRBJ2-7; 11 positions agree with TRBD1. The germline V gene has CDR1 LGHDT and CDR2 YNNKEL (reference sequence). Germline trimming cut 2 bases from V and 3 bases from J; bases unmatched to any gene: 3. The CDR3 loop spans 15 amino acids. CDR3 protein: CASSQKGQGVYEQYF. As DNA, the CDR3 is TGTGCCAGCAGCCAAAAGGGACAGGGGGTCTACGAGCAGTACTTC.

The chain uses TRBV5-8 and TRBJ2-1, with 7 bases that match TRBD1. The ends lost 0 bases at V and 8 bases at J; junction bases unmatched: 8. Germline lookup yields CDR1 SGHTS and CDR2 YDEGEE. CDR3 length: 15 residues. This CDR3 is CASSLGDRLLDEQFF. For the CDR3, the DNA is TGTGCCAGCAGCTTGGGGGACAGACTCTTAGATGAGCAGTTCTTC.

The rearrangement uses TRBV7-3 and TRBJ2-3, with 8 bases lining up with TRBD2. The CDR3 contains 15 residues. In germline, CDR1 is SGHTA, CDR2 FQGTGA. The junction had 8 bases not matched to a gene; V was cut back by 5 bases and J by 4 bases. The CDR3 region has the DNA TGTGCCAGCAGCACCCTCGGGGGGGCCGCAGATACGCAGTATTTT. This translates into CASSTLGGAADTQYF.

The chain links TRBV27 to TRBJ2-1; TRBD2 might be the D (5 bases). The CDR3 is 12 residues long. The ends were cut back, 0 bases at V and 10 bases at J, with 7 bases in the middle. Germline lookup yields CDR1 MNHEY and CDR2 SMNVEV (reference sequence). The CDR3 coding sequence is TGTGCCAGCAGTTTATCAGCGGAGGAGCAGTTCTTC. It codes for CASSLSAEEQFF.

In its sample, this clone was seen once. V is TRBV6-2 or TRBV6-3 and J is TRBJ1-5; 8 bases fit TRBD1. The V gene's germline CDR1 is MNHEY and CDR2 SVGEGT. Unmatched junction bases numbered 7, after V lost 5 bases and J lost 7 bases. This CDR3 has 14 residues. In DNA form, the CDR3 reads TGTGCCAGCAGTCCAGGACAGGGTCAACAGCCCCAGCATTTT. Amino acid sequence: CASSPGQGQQPQHF.

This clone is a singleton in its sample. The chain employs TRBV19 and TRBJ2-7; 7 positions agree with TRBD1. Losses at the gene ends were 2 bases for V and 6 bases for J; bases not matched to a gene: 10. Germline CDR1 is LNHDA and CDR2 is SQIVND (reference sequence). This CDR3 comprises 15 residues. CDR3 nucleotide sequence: TGTGCCAGTAGTATACGCGGTCGGGCAGGGGGCGAGCAGTACTTC. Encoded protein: CASSIRGRAGGEQYF.

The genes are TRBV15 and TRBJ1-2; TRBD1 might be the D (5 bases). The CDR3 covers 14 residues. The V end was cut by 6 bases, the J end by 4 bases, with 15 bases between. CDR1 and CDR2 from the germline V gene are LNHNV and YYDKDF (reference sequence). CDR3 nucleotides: TGTGCCACCAGTCAAGGGAAGGGGCGCTATGGCTACACCTTC. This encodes CATSQGKGRYGYTF.

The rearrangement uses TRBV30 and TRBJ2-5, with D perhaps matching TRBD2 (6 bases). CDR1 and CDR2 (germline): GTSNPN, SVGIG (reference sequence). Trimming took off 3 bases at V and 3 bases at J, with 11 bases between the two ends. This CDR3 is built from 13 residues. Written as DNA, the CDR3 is TGTGCCTGGAGGCGGGACGGAGAAGAGACCCAGTACTTC. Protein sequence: CAWRRDGEETQYF.

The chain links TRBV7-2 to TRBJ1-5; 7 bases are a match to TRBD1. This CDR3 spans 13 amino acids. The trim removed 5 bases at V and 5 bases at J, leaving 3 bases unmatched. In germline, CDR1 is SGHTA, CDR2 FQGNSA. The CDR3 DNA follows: TGTGCCAGCAGCGGGGGACAGTATCAGCCCCAGCATTTT. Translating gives CASSGGQYQPQHF.

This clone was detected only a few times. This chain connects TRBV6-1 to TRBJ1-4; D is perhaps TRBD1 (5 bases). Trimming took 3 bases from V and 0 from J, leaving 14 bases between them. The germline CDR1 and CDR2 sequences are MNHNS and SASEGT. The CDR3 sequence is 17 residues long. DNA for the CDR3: TGTGCCAGCAGTGATTGGGGCAGTTCCGCAACTAATGAAAAACTGTTTTTT. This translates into CASSDWGSSATNEKLFF.

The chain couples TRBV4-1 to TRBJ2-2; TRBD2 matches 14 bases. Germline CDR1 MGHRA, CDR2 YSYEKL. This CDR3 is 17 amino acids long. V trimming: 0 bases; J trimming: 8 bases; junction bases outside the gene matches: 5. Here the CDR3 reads CASSQDPGTSGSGELFF. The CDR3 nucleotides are TGCGCCAGCAGCCAAGATCCCGGGACTAGCGGGAGTGGGGAGCTGTTTTTT.

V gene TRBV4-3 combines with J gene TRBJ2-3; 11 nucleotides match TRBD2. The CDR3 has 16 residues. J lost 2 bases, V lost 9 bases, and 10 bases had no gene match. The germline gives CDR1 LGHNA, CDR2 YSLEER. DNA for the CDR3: TGCGCCAGTCCCGCGCCGACTAGCGGGACCACAGATACGCAGTATTTT. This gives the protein CASPAPTSGTTDTQYF.

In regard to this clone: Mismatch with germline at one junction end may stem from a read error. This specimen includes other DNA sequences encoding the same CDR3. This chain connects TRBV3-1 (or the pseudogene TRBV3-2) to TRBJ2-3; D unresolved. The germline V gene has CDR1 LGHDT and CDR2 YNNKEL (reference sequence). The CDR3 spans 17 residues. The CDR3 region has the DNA TGTGCCAGCAGTCAAGAATCCGGCGGAAGATACACAGATACGCAGTATTTT. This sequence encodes CASSQESGGRYTDTQYF.

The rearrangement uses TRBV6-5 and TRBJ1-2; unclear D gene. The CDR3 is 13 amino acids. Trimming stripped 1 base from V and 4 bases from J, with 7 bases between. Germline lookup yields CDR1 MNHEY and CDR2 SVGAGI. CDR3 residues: CASSYFPSYGYTF. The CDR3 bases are TGTGCCAGCAGTTACTTCCCATCCTATGGCTACACCTTC.

In DNA form, the CDR3 reads TGTGCCAGCAGCCCAACGACTAGCGGGAGTGCCACCAATGAGCAGTTCTTC. Translating gives CASSPTTSGSATNEQFF. The V and J genes are TRBV7-2 and TRBJ2-1, with 12 bases aligning to TRBD2. The CDR3 extends over 17 amino acids. The germline V gene has CDR1 SGHTA and CDR2 FQGNSA. The J segment lost 6 bases and the V segment lost 5 bases, leaving 11 bases of the junction unmatched.

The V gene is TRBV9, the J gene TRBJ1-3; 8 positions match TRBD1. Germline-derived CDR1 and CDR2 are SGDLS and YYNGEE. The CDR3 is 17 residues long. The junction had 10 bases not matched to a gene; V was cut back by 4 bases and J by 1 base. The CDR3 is CASSRRTGSFSGNTIYF. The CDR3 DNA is TGTGCCAGCAGCAGACGGACAGGGTCTTTTTCTGGAAACACCATATATTTT. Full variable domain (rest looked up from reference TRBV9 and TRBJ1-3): DSGVTQTPKHLITATGQRVTLRCSPRSGDLSVYWYQQSLDQGLQFLIQYYNGEERAKGNILERFSAQQFPDLHSELNLSSLELGDSALYFCASSRRTGSFSGNTIYFGEGSWLTVV.

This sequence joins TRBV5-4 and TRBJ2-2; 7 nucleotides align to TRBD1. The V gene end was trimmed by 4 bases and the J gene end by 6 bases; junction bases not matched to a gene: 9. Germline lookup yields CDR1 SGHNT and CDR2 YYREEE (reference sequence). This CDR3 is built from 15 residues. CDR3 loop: CASSLGSQGAGELFF. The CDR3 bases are TGTGCCAGCAGCCTCGGGTCCCAGGGGGCCGGGGAGCTGTTTTTT.

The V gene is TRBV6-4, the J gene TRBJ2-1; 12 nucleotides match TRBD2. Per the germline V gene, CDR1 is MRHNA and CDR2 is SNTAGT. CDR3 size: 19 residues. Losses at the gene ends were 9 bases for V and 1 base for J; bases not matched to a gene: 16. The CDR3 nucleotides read TGTGCCAGACTCTCCTTTCAACTAGCGGGGGGCCGGTCCTACAATGAGCAGTTCTTC. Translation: CARLSFQLAGGRSYNEQFF.

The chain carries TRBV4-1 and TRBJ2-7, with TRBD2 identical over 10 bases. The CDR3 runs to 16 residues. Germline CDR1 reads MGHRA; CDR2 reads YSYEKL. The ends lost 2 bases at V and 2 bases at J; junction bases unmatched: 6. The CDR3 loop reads CASSQRIGLAAYEQYF. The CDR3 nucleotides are TGCGCCAGCAGCCAAAGGATAGGACTAGCGGCCTACGAGCAGTACTTC.

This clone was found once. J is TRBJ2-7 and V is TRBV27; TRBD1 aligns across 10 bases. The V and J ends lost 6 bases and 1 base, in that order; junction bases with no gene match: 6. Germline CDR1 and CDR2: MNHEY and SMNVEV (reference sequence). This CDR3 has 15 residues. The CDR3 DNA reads TGTGCCAGCAGACGGACAGGGGGGGGGTCCTACGAGCAGTACTTC. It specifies CASRRTGGGSYEQYF.

CDR3 in DNA: TGTGCCAGCAGCCAAGATCGTTCAGGAGGGGAACAGTTCTTC. Protein product: CASSQDRSGGEQFF. The chain couples TRBV3-1 (or the pseudogene TRBV3-2) to TRBJ2-1; possibly TRBD2 for D (6 bases). Germline V gene sequence: CDR1 LGHDT, CDR2 YNNKEL (reference sequence). This CDR3 has 14 amino acids. V was shortened by 0 bases and J by 13 bases, with 16 bases between the two germline ends.

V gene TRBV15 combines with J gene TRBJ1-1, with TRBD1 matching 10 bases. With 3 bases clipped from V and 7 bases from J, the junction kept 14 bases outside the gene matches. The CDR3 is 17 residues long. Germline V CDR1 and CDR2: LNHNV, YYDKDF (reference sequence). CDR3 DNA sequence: TGTGCCACCAGCAGTGTCCGGGACAGGGGACAGCGGGGTGAAGCTTTCTTT. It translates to CATSSVRDRGQRGEAFF.

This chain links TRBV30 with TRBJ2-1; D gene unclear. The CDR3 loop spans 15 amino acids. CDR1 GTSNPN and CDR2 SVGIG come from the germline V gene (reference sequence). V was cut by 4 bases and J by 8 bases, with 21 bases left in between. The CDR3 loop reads CAWNVLGLVADEQFF. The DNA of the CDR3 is TGTGCCTGGAATGTACTGGGTCTAGTGGCGGATGAGCAGTTCTTC. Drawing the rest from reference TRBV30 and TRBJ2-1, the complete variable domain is SQTIHQWPATLVQPVGSPLSLECTVEGTSNPNLYWYRQAAGRGLQLLFYSVGIGQISSEVPQNLSASRPQDRQFILSSKKLLLSDSGFYLCAWNVLGLVADEQFFGPGTRLTVL.

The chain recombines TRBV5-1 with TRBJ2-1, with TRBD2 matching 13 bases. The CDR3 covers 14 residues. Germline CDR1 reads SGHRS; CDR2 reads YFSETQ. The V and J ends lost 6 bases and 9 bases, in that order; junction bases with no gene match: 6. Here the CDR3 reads CASMMGLAGIEQFF. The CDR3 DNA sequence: TGCGCCAGCATGATGGGACTAGCGGGAATTGAGCAGTTCTTC. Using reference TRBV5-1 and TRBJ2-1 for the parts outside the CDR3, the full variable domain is KAGVTQTPRYLIKTRGQQVTLSCSPISGHRSVSWYQQTPGQGLQFLFEYFSETQRNKGNFPGRFSGRQFSNSRSEMNVSTLELGDSALYLCASMMGLAGIEQFFGPGTRLTVL.